The present T cell receptor (beta chain) was sequenced within a study of blood T cell repertoires in COVID-19. Data came from immunoSEQ multiplex PCR; TCRdb stores just in-frame clones and leaves some out. The table lists approximately 200,000 clones, roughly 87% of them singletons. In terms of age and location, participants ranged from roughly 18 to 90 years and lived in about 25 US areas. Participant-given clinical history determined each cohort assignment. Germline CDR1 and CDR2: KGHSH and LQKENI. V was pared by 4 bases and J by 5 bases, with 17 bases between. The CDR3 runs 15 residues. There are a few counts of this clone.

The rearrangement uses TRBV18 and TRBJ1-1, with D perhaps matching TRBD1 (5 bases). The sequenced sample consisted of PBMCs or T cells enriched from blood (not recorded which). This sequence originates from a man aged 25-45 years in a cohort exposed to, infected with or recovered from COVID-19 (not recorded which). The CDR3 DNA is TGTGCCAGCTCACTAAATGATGGCAGGGTAACTGAAGCTTTCTTT. Its protein is CASSLNDGRVTEAFF.